These T cell receptor beta chains were read from a single sample in a study of T-cell memory formation after mild COVID-19. TCRdb processed the 5' RACE reads anew with MiXCR; each CDR3 protein has one entry. Here the sample spans 190,000 or so distinct CDR3 sequences, around 27% being singletons. The source material was PBMCs or a T cell subset sorted from them (not recorded which). These receptors came from an adult woman who had mild COVID-19 (a few samples of this study predate the infection). Cell type and time point are not known. Each CDR3 is given with its conserved first and last residue. A D gene is named only where the DNA matches it firmly. A clone size is listed for some rows: how often the clone was seen (once, few, many), or a class if it is expanded.

abundance: NA; j_gene: TRBJ2-3; v_gene: TRBV20-1; d_gene: TRBD1; CDR3aa: CSARGDRGLRVDTQYF; CDR3nt: TGCAGTGCTAGGGGGGACAGGGGACTACGGGTAGATACGCAGTATTTT
abundance: few; j_gene: TRBJ2-1; v_gene: TRBV7-9; d_gene: NA; CDR3aa: CASTSFDSNYNEQFF; CDR3nt: TGTGCCAGCACCTCTTTTGACTCGAACTACAATGAGCAGTTCTTC
abundance: once; j_gene: TRBJ2-2; v_gene: TRBV5-1; d_gene: NA; CDR3aa: CASSFIKGTGELFF; CDR3nt: TGCGCCAGCAGCTTTATAAAGGGAACCGGGGAGCTGTTTTTT
abundance: NA; j_gene: TRBJ1-2; v_gene: TRBV7-3; d_gene: TRBD1; CDR3aa: CASSLSGTGGTGGYTF; CDR3nt: TGTGCCAGCAGCTTAAGTGGGACAGGGGGCACGGGGGGCTACACCTTC
abundance: NA; j_gene: TRBJ1-2; v_gene: TRBV24-1; d_gene: TRBD1; CDR3aa: CATSDWTGNGYTF; CDR3nt: TGTGCCACCAGTGATTGGACAGGGAATGGCTACACCTTC
abundance: few; j_gene: TRBJ1-1; v_gene: TRBV20-1; d_gene: NA; CDR3aa: CSAMLQRQNTEAFF; CDR3nt: TGCAGTGCCATGCTCCAGCGGCAAAACACTGAAGCTTTCTTT
abundance: NA; j_gene: TRBJ2-1; v_gene: TRBV24-1; d_gene: NA; CDR3aa: CATSDHQGPSSYNEQFF; CDR3nt: TGTGCCACCAGTGATCATCAGGGGCCGAGCTCCTACAATGAGCAGTTCTTC
abundance: few; j_gene: TRBJ1-4; v_gene: TRBV6-5; d_gene: NA; CDR3aa: CASSYGSNEKLFF; CDR3nt: TGTGCCAGCAGTTACGGGAGTAATGAAAAACTGTTTTTT
abundance: NA; j_gene: TRBJ2-2; v_gene: TRBV7-9; d_gene: TRBD1; CDR3aa: CASSRQGRGTGELFF; CDR3nt: TGTGCCAGCAGCCGCCAAGGCAGGGGGACCGGGGAGCTGTTTTTT
abundance: many; j_gene: TRBJ2-7; v_gene: TRBV5-1; d_gene: NA; CDR3aa: CASSLEQPTYEQYF; CDR3nt: TGCGCCAGCAGCTTGGAACAGCCCACCTACGAGCAGTACTTC
abundance: NA; j_gene: TRBJ2-3; v_gene: TRBV23-1; d_gene: NA; CDR3aa: CASGRDGFRSSTDTQYF; CDR3nt: TGCGCCAGCGGCCGGGACGGGTTCCGATCAAGCACAGATACGCAGTATTTT
abundance: NA; j_gene: TRBJ2-2; v_gene: TRBV4-1; d_gene: TRBD2; CDR3aa: CASSQLALAGTGELFF; CDR3nt: TGCGCCAGCAGCCAATTGGCACTAGCGGGCACCGGGGAGCTGTTTTTT
abundance: once; j_gene: TRBJ2-1; v_gene: TRBV29-1; d_gene: TRBD1; CDR3aa: CSVEGQGLDNEQFF; CDR3nt: TGCAGCGTTGAAGGACAGGGCCTGGACAATGAGCAGTTCTTC
abundance: few; j_gene: TRBJ1-2; v_gene: TRBV29-1; d_gene: NA; CDR3aa: CSVESRQYGYTF; CDR3nt: TGCAGCGTTGAATCGCGGCAATATGGCTACACCTTC
abundance: few; j_gene: TRBJ2-7; v_gene: TRBV3-1; d_gene: NA; CDR3aa: CASSHRAQGYEQYF; CDR3nt: TGTGCCAGCAGCCACCGGGCCCAGGGCTACGAGCAGTACTTC
abundance: NA; j_gene: TRBJ1-5; v_gene: TRBV7-2; d_gene: NA; CDR3aa: CASSFNRGQPQHF; CDR3nt: TGTGCCAGCAGCTTCAACCGGGGTCAGCCCCAGCATTTT
abundance: NA; j_gene: TRBJ2-5; v_gene: TRBV7-9; d_gene: TRBD2; CDR3aa: CASSLVGLEETQYF; CDR3nt: TGTGCCAGCAGCTTAGTGGGACTAGAAGAGACCCAGTACTTC
abundance: many; j_gene: TRBJ2-7; v_gene: TRBV7-6; d_gene: NA; CDR3aa: CASSLDLSYEQYF; CDR3nt: TGTGCCAGCAGCTTAGACCTCTCCTACGAGCAGTACTTC
abundance: many; j_gene: TRBJ2-3; v_gene: TRBV6-4; d_gene: TRBD2; CDR3aa: CASSATSGGSDTQYF; CDR3nt: TGTGCCAGCAGTGCGACTAGCGGGGGATCAGATACGCAGTATTTT
abundance: NA; j_gene: TRBJ2-5; v_gene: TRBV19; d_gene: NA; CDR3aa: CASSDPDVPQETQYF; CDR3nt: TGTGCCAGTAGCGATCCGGATGTCCCCCAAGAGACCCAGTACTTC
abundance: NA; j_gene: TRBJ2-7; v_gene: TRBV7-2; d_gene: NA; CDR3aa: CASSLPGSYEQYF; CDR3nt: TGTGCCAGCAGCTTGCCAGGCTCCTACGAGCAGTACTTC
abundance: few; j_gene: TRBJ2-6; v_gene: TRBV20-1; d_gene: NA; CDR3aa: CSASAGSGANVLTF; CDR3nt: TGCAGTGCTAGTGCAGGGTCTGGGGCCAACGTCCTGACTTTC
abundance: few; j_gene: TRBJ2-3; v_gene: TRBV13; d_gene: TRBD1; CDR3aa: CASSYTGDSTDTQYF; CDR3nt: TGTGCCAGCAGTTACACAGGGGATTCCACAGATACGCAGTATTTT
abundance: few; j_gene: TRBJ1-1; v_gene: TRBV5-1; d_gene: TRBD1; CDR3aa: CASRPGQGHTEAFF; CDR3nt: TGCGCCAGCAGACCCGGACAGGGACACACTGAAGCTTTCTTT
abundance: NA; j_gene: TRBJ2-7; v_gene: TRBV5-1; d_gene: TRBD1; CDR3aa: CASSARQGYSYEQYF; CDR3nt: TGCGCCAGCAGCGCAAGACAGGGATACTCCTACGAGCAGTACTTC
abundance: medium-sized; j_gene: TRBJ2-7; v_gene: TRBV6-5; d_gene: NA; CDR3aa: CASSPGGSEQYF; CDR3nt: TGTGCCAGCAGCCCCGGCGGGTCTGAGCAGTACTTC
abundance: NA; j_gene: TRBJ1-5; v_gene: TRBV21-1; d_gene: NA; CDR3aa: CASSERQGKNQPQHF; CDR3nt: TGTGCCAGCAGCGAGAGACAGGGGAAGAATCAGCCCCAGCATTTT
abundance: few; j_gene: TRBJ2-1; v_gene: TRBV24-1; d_gene: TRBD2; CDR3aa: CATSEWGGGDNEQFF; CDR3nt: TGTGCCACCAGTGAATGGGGCGGGGGGGACAATGAGCAGTTCTTC